This TCR beta chain was identified during a study of CD8+CD57+ T cells in acquired aplastic anemia. It was patients with CD8+CD57+ cell expansion by flow cytometry who were chosen for sequencing. Each patient had severe acquired aplastic anemia. Untreated patients provided the blood samples, with no therapy given before sampling. This clonotype has at least ten counts. Trimming pared 6 bases from V and 6 bases from J, leaving 15 bases between. Germline values: CDR1 MNHNY, CDR2 SVGAGI (reference sequence). The CDR3 loop spans 14 amino acids. It was genomic DNA that served as the template for profiling TCR beta VDJ and CDR3. In TCRdb, the reads were re-called with MiXCR into one record per CDR3 protein. The sample lists approximately 170,000 distinct CDR3 sequences, roughly 45% seen once, with roughly 2.9% in the top ten.

The rearrangement links TRBV6-6 to TRBJ2-1; D might be TRBD2 (5 bases). The clonotype comes from a human donor with aplastic anemia. Sample: sorted CD4+, CD8+, or CD8+CD57+ T cells (not recorded which) from PBMCs. CDR3 coding DNA: TGTGCCAGCAGCACGACGGGGAATTCCAATGAGCAGTTCTTC. Translated: CASSTTGNSNEQFF.